This TCR beta chain was profiled in a study of radiotherapy plus CTLA-4 blockade in lung cancer. This table comes from immunoSEQ multiplex PCR, and its TCRdb copy is limited to in-frame clones, with some not included. Of more than 75,000 clones listed, about two thirds were seen once; the top ten hold about an eighth. Whole-study results and caveats: Early clonal dynamics of blood T cells, together with interferon-beta, were reported as the best response predictor.

In the case of this clone: Its antigen is still unknown.

This CDR3 is 15 amino acids long. Trimming removed 3 bases from V and 2 bases from J, with 12 bases in between. Germline V lookup: CDR1 SNHLY, CDR2 FYNNEI. This specimen consisted of peripheral blood, obtained from a patient treated with radiotherapy plus ipilimumab. This chain uses TRBV2 with TRBJ2-3; no definite D call. The receptor was derived from a human donor with non-small cell lung cancer that progressed on radiotherapy plus ipilimumab. The CDR3 DNA reads as TGTGCCAGCAGTGACAGTGGGATATACACAGATACGCAGTATTTT. Protein sequence: CASSDSGIYTDTQYF.